This TCR beta chain is drawn from a study of shared clonotypes between healthy human individuals. In the study overall: There were three CD4 naive, three CD4 memory, two CD8 naive and one CD8 memory plates per donor.

Study observations and caveats: It was the non-shared clonotypes that had lower generation probabilities than clonotypes shared by all four donors.

Libraries were prepared by immunoSEQ multiplex PCR; TCRdb keeps only in-frame clonotypes and omits some of them. The table records nearly 2 million clones, approximately 94% of them present only once. On this clone itself: Its antigen is still unknown.

Germline CDR1 MNHNS, CDR2 SASEGT. The ends were cut back, 1 base at V and 5 bases at J, with 12 bases in the middle. The CDR3 is 16 amino acids. In the naive CD8 group, cells lacked CD45RO and were positively selected for CCR7, so terminally differentiated effector memory CD45RA+ cells were left out. The chain has TRBV6-1 and TRBJ1-6; D may be TRBD1 (6 bases). The source of this sequence is a young man in good health. The sample comprised naive CD8+ T cells sorted from blood. The CDR3 is CASSEEGVADNSPLHF. Written as DNA, the CDR3 is TGTGCCAGCAGTGAAGAGGGGGTGGCGGATAATTCACCCCTCCACTTT.